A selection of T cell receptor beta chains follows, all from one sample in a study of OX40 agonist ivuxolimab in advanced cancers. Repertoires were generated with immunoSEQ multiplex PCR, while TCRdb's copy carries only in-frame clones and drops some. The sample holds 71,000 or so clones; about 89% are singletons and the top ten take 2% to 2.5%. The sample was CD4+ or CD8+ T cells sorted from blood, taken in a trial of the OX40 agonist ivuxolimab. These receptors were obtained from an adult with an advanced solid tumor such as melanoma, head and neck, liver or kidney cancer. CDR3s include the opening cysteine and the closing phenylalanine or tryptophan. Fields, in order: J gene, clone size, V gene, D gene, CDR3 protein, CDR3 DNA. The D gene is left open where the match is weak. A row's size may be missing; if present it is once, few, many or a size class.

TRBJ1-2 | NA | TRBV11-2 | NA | CASSPDSFYGYTF | TGTGCCAGCAGCCCAGACAGCTTCTATGGCTACACCTTC
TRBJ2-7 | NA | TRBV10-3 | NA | CAISYRDSSYEQYF | TGTGCCATCTCTTACAGGGATTCCTCCTACGAGCAGTACTTC
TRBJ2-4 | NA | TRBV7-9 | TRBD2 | CASSWSGVSRNIQYF | TGTGCCAGCAGCTGGAGCGGGGTGAGCCGAAACATTCAGTACTTC
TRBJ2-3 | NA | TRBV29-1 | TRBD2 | CSGGTTSSQYF | TGCAGCGGTGGGACTACAAGTTCGCAGTATTTT
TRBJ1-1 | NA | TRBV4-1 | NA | CASSQTMDPLSAFF | TGCGCCAGCAGCCAAACGATGGACCCCCTCTCAGCTTTCTTT
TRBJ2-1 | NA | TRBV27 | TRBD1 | CASSLWFGSGTGVPSSYNEQFF | TGTGCCAGCAGTTTATGGTTCGGGTCCGGGACAGGGGTCCCCAGCTCCTACAATGAGCAGTTCTTC
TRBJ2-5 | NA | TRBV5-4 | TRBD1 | CASRRDRVQETQYF | TGTGCCAGCAGACGAGACAGGGTGCAAGAGACCCAGTACTTC
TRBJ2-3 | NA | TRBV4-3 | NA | CASSQGIWGTDTQYF | TGCGCCAGCAGCCAAGGGATATGGGGCACAGATACGCAGTATTTT
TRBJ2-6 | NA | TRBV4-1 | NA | CASSQEGPGANVLTF | TGCGCCAGCAGCCAAGAGGGGCCTGGGGCCAACGTCCTGACTTTC
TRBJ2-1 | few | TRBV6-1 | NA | CASSELTSSYNEQFF | TGTGCCAGCAGTGAGTTGACGAGCTCCTACAATGAGCAGTTCTTC
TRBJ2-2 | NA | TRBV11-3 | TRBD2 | CASSPSGRRGTNTGELFF | TGTGCCAGCAGCCCTAGCGGGAGAAGAGGGACGAACACCGGGGAGCTGTTTTTT
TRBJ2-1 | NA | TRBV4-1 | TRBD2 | CASSQGGTRDYNEQFF | TGCGCCAGCAGCCAAGGCGGGACTAGAGACTACAATGAGCAGTTCTTC
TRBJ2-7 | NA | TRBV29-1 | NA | CSAVQHEQYF | TGCAGCGCCGTTCAACACGAGCAGTACTTC
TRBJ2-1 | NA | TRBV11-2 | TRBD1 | CASSLNAGGYNEQFF | TGTGCCAGCAGCTTGAATGCAGGGGGTTACAATGAGCAGTTCTTC
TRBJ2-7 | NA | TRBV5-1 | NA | CASSLEPGATYEQYF | TGCGCTAGCAGCTTGGAGCCGGGAGCGACCTACGAGCAGTACTTC
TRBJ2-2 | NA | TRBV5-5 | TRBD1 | CASSPVQGVVTGELFF | TGTGCCAGCAGCCCCGTCCAGGGGGTTGTAACCGGGGAGCTGTTTTTT
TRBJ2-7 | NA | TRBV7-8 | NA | CASSSLSVSSYEQYF | TGTGCCAGCAGCTCTCTCTCCGTGTCCTCCTACGAGCAGTACTTC
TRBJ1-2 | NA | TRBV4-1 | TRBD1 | CASSQGQGPLNYGYTF | TGCGCCAGCAGCCAAGGACAGGGGCCATTAAACTATGGCTACACCTTC
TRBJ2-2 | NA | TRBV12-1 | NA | CASSPDRSTGELFF | TGTGCCAGCAGCCCCGACAGGAGCACCGGGGAGCTGTTTTTT
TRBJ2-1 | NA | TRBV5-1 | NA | CASSLEWAGKHNEQFF | TGCGCCAGCAGCTTGGAGTGGGCGGGTAAGCACAATGAGCAGTTCTTC
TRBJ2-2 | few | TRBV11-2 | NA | CASSLGGSNTGELFF | TGTGCCAGCAGCTTAGGCGGTTCGAACACCGGGGAGCTGTTTTTT
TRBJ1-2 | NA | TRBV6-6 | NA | CASSPMNYGYTF | TGTGCCAGCAGCCCCATGAACTATGGCTACACCTTC
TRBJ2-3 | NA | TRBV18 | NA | CASSPTAGSADTQYF | TGTGCCAGCTCACCCACTGCAGGGTCCGCAGATACGCAGTATTTT
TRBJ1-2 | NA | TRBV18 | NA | CASSPLVGDRPLLNYGYTF | TGTGCCAGCTCACCACTGGTGGGTGACAGGCCCTTACTTAACTATGGCTACACCTTC
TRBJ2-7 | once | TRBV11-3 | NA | CASSLDLVRSSYEQYF | TGTGCCAGCAGCTTAGATCTAGTCAGGAGCTCCTACGAGCAGTACTTC
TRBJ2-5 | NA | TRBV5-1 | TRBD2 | CASSLVLAGQETQYF | TGCGCCAGCAGCTTGGTGCTAGCGGGGCAAGAGACCCAGTACTTC
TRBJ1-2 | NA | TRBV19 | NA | CASSPSSYGYTF | TGTGCCAGTAGTCCCAGCAGCTATGGCTACACCTTC
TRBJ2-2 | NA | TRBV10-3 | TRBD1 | CAISEGQGANTGELFF | TGTGCCATCAGTGAAGGACAGGGGGCGAACACCGGGGAGCTGTTTTTT
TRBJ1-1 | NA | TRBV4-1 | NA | CASSPLGGPTEAFF | TGCGCCAGCAGCCCCTTGGGGGGTCCCACTGAAGCTTTCTTT
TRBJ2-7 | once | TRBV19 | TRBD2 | CASSMYGTSGSITEQYF | TGTGCCAGTAGTATGTACGGGACTAGCGGGAGTATAACCGAGCAGTACTTC
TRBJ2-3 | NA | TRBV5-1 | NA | CASSLVPSSSTDTQYF | TGCGCCAGCAGCTTGGTGCCTTCATCTAGCACAGATACGCAGTATTTT
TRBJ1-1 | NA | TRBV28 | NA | CASRPHSQGLAEAFF | TGTGCCAGCAGACCTCATTCACAGGGCCTGGCTGAAGCTTTCTTT
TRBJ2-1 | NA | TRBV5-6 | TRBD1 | CASRPNLRGPGYNEQFF | TGTGCCAGCAGGCCTAACCTGAGGGGGCCGGGTTACAATGAGCAGTTCTTC
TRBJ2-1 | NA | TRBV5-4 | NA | CASSRPQGGEHNEQFF | TGTGCCAGCAGCCGACCCCAAGGGGGGGAACACAATGAGCAGTTCTTC
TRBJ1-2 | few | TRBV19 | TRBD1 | CASTRDRVVYGYTF | TGTGCCAGTACCAGGGACAGGGTTGTCTATGGCTACACCTTC
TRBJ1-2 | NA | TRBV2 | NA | CASTPEGPGYTF | TGTGCCAGCACCCCAGAGGGACCTGGCTACACCTTC
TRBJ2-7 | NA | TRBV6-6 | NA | CASSYHQVPEQYF | TGTGCCAGCAGTTACCATCAGGTGCCCGAGCAGTACTTC
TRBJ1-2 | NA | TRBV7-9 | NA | CASSLESSGGYTF | TGTGCCAGCAGCTTAGAGTCTTCAGGTGGCTACACCTTC
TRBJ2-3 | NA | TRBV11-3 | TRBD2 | CASSPLFSGRSTDTQYF | TGTGCCAGCAGCCCCCTGTTTAGCGGGAGAAGCACAGATACGCAGTATTTT
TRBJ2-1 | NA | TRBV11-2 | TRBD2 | CASSSGTSGGPSEQFF | TGTGCCAGCAGCTCCGGGACTAGCGGGGGGCCAAGTGAGCAGTTCTTC
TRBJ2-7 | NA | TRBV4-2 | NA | CASSQVGGNYEQYF | TGTGCCAGCAGCCAAGTAGGCGGGAACTACGAGCAGTACTTC
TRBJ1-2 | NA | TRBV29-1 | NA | CSVAGRRFNYGYTF | TGCAGCGTTGCTGGACGCAGGTTTAACTATGGCTACACCTTC
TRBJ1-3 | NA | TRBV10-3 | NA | CAISEDRGNTIYF | TGTGCCATCAGTGAGGACAGGGGAAACACCATATATTTT
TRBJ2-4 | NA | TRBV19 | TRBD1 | CASSARDRAKNIQYF | TGTGCCAGTAGTGCCCGGGACAGGGCCAAAAACATTCAGTACTTC
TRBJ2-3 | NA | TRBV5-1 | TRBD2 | CASAAGGPTDTQYF | TGCGCCAGCGCCGCGGGAGGGCCGACAGATACGCAGTATTTT
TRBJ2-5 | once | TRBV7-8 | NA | CASSVATGSYQETQYF | TGTGCCAGCAGCGTAGCGACCGGGTCTTATCAAGAGACCCAGTACTTC